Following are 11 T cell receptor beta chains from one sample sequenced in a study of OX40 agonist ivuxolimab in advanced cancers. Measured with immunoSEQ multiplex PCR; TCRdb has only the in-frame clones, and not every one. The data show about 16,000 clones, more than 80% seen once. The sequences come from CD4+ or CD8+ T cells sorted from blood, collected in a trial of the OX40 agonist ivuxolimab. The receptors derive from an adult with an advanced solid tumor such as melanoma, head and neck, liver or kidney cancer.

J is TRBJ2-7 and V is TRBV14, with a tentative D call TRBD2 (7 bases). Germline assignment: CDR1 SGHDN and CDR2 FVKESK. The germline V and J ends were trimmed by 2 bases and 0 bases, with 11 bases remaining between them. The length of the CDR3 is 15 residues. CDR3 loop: CASSQHGGPSYEQYF. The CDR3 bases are TGTGCCAGCAGCCAACACGGGGGGCCCTCCTACGAGCAGTACTTC. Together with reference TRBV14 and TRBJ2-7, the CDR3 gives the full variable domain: EAGVTQFPSHSVIEKGQTVTLRCDPISGHDNLYWYRRVMGKEIKFLLHFVKESKQDESGMPNNRFLAERTGGTYSTLKVQPAELEDSGVYFCASSQHGGPSYEQYFGPGTRLTVT.

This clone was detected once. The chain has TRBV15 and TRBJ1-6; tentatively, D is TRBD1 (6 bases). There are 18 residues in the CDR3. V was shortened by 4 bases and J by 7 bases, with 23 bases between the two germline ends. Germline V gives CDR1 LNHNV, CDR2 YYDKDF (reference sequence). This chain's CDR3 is CATSTGQFVQTMNSPLHF. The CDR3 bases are TGTGCCACCAGCACAGGACAGTTCGTCCAGACCATGAATTCACCCCTCCACTTT.

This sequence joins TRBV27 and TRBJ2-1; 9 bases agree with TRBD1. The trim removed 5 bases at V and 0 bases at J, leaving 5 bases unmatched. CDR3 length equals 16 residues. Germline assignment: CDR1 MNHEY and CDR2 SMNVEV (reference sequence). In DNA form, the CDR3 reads TGTGCCAGCAGTATCCCGACAGGGGGCTCCTACAATGAGCAGTTCTTC. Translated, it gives CASSIPTGGSYNEQFF.

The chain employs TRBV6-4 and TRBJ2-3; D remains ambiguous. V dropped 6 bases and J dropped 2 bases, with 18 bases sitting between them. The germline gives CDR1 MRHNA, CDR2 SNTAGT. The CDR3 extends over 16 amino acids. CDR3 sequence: CASSPYGPRPTDTQYF. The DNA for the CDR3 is TGTGCCAGCAGCCCCTATGGGCCCAGACCCACAGATACGCAGTATTTT.

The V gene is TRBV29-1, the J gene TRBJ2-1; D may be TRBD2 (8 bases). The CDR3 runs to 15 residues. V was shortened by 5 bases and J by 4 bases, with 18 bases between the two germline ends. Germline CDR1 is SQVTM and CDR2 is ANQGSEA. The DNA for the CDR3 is TGCAGCGTTTCGGGGGGGAGGGACAGATACAATGAGCAGTTCTTC. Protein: CSVSGGRDRYNEQFF.

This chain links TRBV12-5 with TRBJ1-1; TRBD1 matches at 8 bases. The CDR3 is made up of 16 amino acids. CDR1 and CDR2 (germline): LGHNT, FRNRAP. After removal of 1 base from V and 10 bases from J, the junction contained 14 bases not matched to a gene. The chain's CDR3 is CASGLDAGTGSWIAFF. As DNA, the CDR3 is TGTGCTAGTGGTTTGGATGCCGGGACAGGATCCTGGATAGCTTTCTTT.

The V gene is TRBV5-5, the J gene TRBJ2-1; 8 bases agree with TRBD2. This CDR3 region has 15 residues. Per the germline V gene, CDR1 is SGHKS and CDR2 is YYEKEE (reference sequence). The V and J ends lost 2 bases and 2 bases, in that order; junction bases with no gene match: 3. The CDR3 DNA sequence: TGTGCCAGCAGCTTAGGGACTAGAACCTACAATGAGCAGTTCTTC. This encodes CASSLGTRTYNEQFF.

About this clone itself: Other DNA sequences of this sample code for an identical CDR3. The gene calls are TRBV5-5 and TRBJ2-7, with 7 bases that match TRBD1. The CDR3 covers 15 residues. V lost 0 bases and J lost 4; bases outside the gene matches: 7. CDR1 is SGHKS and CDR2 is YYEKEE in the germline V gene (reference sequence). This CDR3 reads CASSLDVGGWYEQYF. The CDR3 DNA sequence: TGTGCCAGCAGCTTGGATGTAGGGGGCTGGTACGAGCAGTACTTC.

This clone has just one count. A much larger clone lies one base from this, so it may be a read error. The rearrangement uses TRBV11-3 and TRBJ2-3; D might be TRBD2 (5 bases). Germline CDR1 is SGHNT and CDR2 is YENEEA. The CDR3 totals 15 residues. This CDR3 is CVSSFNPTGGDTQYF. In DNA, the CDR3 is TGTGTCAGCAGCTTCAACCCGACCGGCGGGGATACGCAGTATTTT.

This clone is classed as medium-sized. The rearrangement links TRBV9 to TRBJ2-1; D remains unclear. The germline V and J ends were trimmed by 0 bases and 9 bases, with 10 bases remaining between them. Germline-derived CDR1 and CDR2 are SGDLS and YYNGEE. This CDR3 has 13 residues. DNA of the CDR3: TGTGCCAGCAGCGTAGGGGGTGTGGCTGAGCAGTTCTTC. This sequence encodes CASSVGGVAEQFF.

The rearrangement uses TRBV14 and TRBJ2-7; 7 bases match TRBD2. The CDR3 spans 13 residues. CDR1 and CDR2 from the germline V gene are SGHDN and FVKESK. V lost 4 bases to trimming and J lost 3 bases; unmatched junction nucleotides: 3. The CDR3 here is CASSPGLYYEQYF. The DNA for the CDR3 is TGTGCCAGCAGCCCGGGACTATACTACGAGCAGTACTTC.